These T cell receptor beta chains were read from a single sample in a study of T cell responses to AZD1222 COVID-19 vaccine. The assay was immunoSEQ multiplex PCR, and TCRdb's table has in-frame clones only and misses some. The sample contains over 150,000 clones, about 90% of which appear only once. The source was peripheral blood, collected on day 0 of AZD1222 vaccination. The origin of the receptors is an adult in good health. Both conserved end residues are part of each CDR3. D genes are given only for firm matches. Clone size appears in some rows only: once, few, many, or a class for an expanded clone.

D: -; J: TRBJ2-7; V: TRBV10-3; size: -; CDR3: CAISQTPTGSEGYF; DNA: TGTGCCATCAGTCAAACCCCGACAGGCTCGGAGGGGTACTTC
D: TRBD2; J: TRBJ2-5; V: TRBV3-1/TRBV3-2; size: -; CDR3: CASSQGTSTETQYF; DNA: TGTGCCAGCAGCCAAGGGACTAGCACGGAGACCCAGTACTTC
D: -; J: TRBJ1-6; V: TRBV7-9; size: few; CDR3: CASTNSGSSYNSPLHF; DNA: TGTGCCAGCACCAATTCCGGGAGCTCCTATAATTCACCCCTCCACTTT
D: -; J: TRBJ1-2; V: TRBV10-3; size: -; CDR3: CAISLDSFRGYTF; DNA: TGTGCCATCAGCCTCGACAGTTTTAGAGGCTACACCTTC
D: TRBD1; J: TRBJ1-3; V: TRBV3-1/TRBV3-2; size: once; CDR3: CASSQEGTGGNTIYF; DNA: TGTGCCAGCAGCCAAGAGGGGACAGGTGGAAACACCATATATTTT
D: -; J: TRBJ2-7; V: TRBV7-9; size: -; CDR3: CASSSLSEQYF; DNA: TGTGCCAGCAGCTCCCTATCCGAGCAGTACTTC
D: TRBD1; J: TRBJ1-5; V: TRBV6-5; size: -; CDR3: CASSPRGTDQPQHF; DNA: TGTGCCAGCAGCCCCAGGGGGACAGATCAGCCCCAGCATTTT
D: -; J: TRBJ2-7; V: TRBV29-1; size: -; CDR3: CSVEEAYEQYF; DNA: TGCAGCGTTGAAGAGGCATACGAGCAGTACTTC
D: TRBD1; J: TRBJ2-2; V: TRBV6-5; size: -; CDR3: CASSYRQGANTGELFF; DNA: TGTGCCAGCAGTTATAGACAGGGGGCAAACACCGGGGAGCTGTTTTTT
D: -; J: TRBJ1-5; V: TRBV19; size: -; CDR3: CASDPRGGGAGGQPQHF; DNA: TGTGCCAGTGACCCACGGGGAGGAGGGGCCGGGGGTCAGCCCCAGCATTTT
D: -; J: TRBJ1-2; V: TRBV15; size: -; CDR3: CATSREGRDKTYGYTF; DNA: TGTGCCACCAGCAGAGAGGGCAGGGATAAGACCTATGGCTACACCTTC
D: TRBD2; J: TRBJ2-3; V: TRBV11-2; size: -; CDR3: CASSLIFSGRARDTQYF; DNA: TGTGCCAGCAGCTTAATATTCAGCGGGAGGGCCCGAGATACGCAGTATTTT
D: -; J: TRBJ1-5; V: TRBV27; size: -; CDR3: CASTQLGGRSQPQHF; DNA: TGTGCCAGCACCCAGTTGGGGGGGAGAAGTCAGCCCCAGCATTTT
D: -; J: TRBJ1-2; V: TRBV7-8; size: -; CDR3: CASSLPDSSPRGYGYTF; DNA: TGTGCCAGCAGCTTACCAGACAGTAGCCCGCGGGGCTATGGCTACACCTTC
D: -; J: TRBJ1-1; V: TRBV18; size: -; CDR3: CASSRGGNTEAFF; DNA: TGTGCCAGCTCGAGGGGGGGAAACACTGAAGCTTTCTTT
D: -; J: TRBJ1-1; V: TRBV2; size: -; CDR3: CASSPWEDTEAFF; DNA: TGTGCCAGCAGTCCCTGGGAGGACACTGAAGCTTTCTTT
D: -; J: TRBJ2-1; V: TRBV5-1; size: -; CDR3: CASRSGGRDEQFF; DNA: TGCGCCAGCAGGTCCGGGGGCCGGGATGAGCAGTTCTTC
D: TRBD2; J: TRBJ2-5; V: TRBV30; size: -; CDR3: CAWNPGTSGRETQYF; DNA: TGTGCCTGGAACCCCGGGACTAGCGGAAGAGAGACCCAGTACTTC
D: -; J: TRBJ2-3; V: TRBV3-1/TRBV3-2; size: -; CDR3: CASSQRAGADTQYF; DNA: TGTGCCAGCAGCCAACGAGCGGGTGCAGATACGCAGTATTTT
D: -; J: TRBJ1-5; V: TRBV29-1; size: once; CDR3: CSAALGLNQPQHF; DNA: TGCAGCGCTGCTTTAGGCCTAAATCAGCCCCAGCATTTT
D: -; J: TRBJ2-1; V: TRBV7-8; size: -; CDR3: CASTLFNEQFF; DNA: TGTGCCAGCACCCTTTTTAATGAGCAGTTCTTC
D: -; J: TRBJ2-1; V: TRBV28; size: -; CDR3: CASSFSGGPIIKNEQFF; DNA: TGTGCCAGCAGTTTCTCGGGCGGGCCTATAATTAAGAATGAGCAGTTCTTC